Listed below are T cell receptor beta chains from one sample, sequenced in a study of post-analysis software for immune sequencing data. TCRdb called the PCR reads again in MiXCR, with one record for every CDR3 protein. This repertoire shows around 500,000 distinct CDR3 sequences, about a third found once; its top ten account for around 6.1%. The specimen sequenced was blood. The receptors shown here come from a girl under 18 with multiple sclerosis. Both conserved end residues are part of each CDR3.

>TRBJ2-1|TRBV4-1
CASSQGVTKNNEQFF
>TRBJ2-3|TRBV5-5
CASSPRGEDTQYF
>TRBJ2-4|TRBV20-1
CSAPHGGGGKNIQYF
>TRBJ1-5|TRBV18
CASSRDHNQPQHF
>TRBJ1-5|TRBV19
CASSSGQGNNQPQHF
>TRBJ2-7|TRBV12-3/TRBV12-4
CASSPRTGSPYEQYF
>TRBJ2-5|TRBV10-1
CASSETQETQYF
>TRBJ2-1|TRBV13
CASSKTGTRVYNEQFF
>TRBJ2-1|TRBV27
CASSLRRTGNYNEQFF
>TRBJ1-2|TRBV12-3/TRBV12-4
CASTTRDHYGYTF